This TCR beta chain was retrieved from a study of tumor and adjacent non-tumor tissue in lung cancer. Study information: Patients were aged about 30 to 80, 9 to 10 men and about 5 women, stage I to III. Study-wide findings and caveats: Tumor tissue had significantly higher TCR diversity than normal lung.

The template was RNA from unsorted bulk tissue. The normal lung tissue was taken more than 3 cm from the tumor edge. This clonotype was seen only once. As yet, its antigen is unknown. TCRbeta libraries were built with three rounds of nested PCR, modified from ARM-PCR. MiXCR, applied by TCRdb to the multiplex PCR reads, yields one record per CDR3 protein. The sample has roughly 120,000 distinct CDR3 sequences, over 55% seen once. Per the germline V gene, CDR1 is MNHNY and CDR2 is SVGAGI (reference sequence). The CDR3 length is 14 residues. Trimming pared 6 bases from V and 7 bases from J, leaving 18 bases between.

This sequence originates from a man in his fifties or sixties with non-small cell lung cancer. The gene calls are TRBV6-6 and TRBJ1-1; perhaps TRBD1 as D (5 bases). The sample consisted of distant non-tumor lung tissue. Here the CDR3 DNA reads TGTGCCAGCAGACCCTACTCGGGGGAGTTTGAAGCTTTCTTT. Translation: CASRPYSGEFEAFF.